The TCR beta chain under discussion was sequenced for a study of blood T cells in healthy people across ages. This clonotype appeared a few times. Germline V gives CDR1 DFQATT, CDR2 SNEGSKA (reference sequence). Trimming took 3 bases from V and 2 from J; bases not matched to a gene: 6. This CDR3 region has 15 residues. Combining a sample-barcoded 5' primer with a J-beta primer mix, a second PCR ran for roughly 7 to 12 cycles. MiXCR, applied by TCRdb to the 5' RACE reads, yields one record per CDR3 protein. The table records under 800,000 distinct CDR3 sequences, about 21% of them present only once. The V gene is TRBV20-1, the J gene TRBJ2-5; 10 positions agree with TRBD1. The sequenced material came from blood. The receptor was isolated from an older man in good health. CDR3 sequence reads: CSARGQGLEQETQYF. In DNA, the CDR3 is TGCAGTGCTAGGGGACAGGGGTTGGAGCAAGAGACCCAGTACTTC.